This TCR beta chain was sequenced during a study of blood T cell repertoires in COVID-19. Study as a whole: Specimens from acute and convalescent COVID-19 originated in the United States, Italy and Spain.

Profiling relied on immunoSEQ multiplex PCR, and the TCRdb table lists in-frame clones only, not all of them. Among fewer than 200,000 clones listed, nearly 90% were seen once. The receptor's source is a man in his late teens or twenties who had recovered from COVID-19. The sample taken for sequencing was peripheral blood.

The CDR3 nucleotides are TGTGCCAGCAGTTTAGGGACAGAGGGAGAGCAGTTCTTC. Translated, it gives CASSLGTEGEQFF. This sequence joins TRBV28 and TRBJ2-1, with 7 bases lining up with TRBD1. After removal of 2 bases from V and 10 bases from J, the junction contained 5 bases not matched to a gene. Looked up from germline, CDR1 is MDHEN and CDR2 is SYDVKM. This CDR3 is built from 13 residues.